Below, 14 T cell receptor beta chains from the same sample are listed, as sequenced in a study of early T cells in non-severe SARS-CoV-2 infection. TCRdb reprocessed the 5' RACE reads with MiXCR, giving one entry per CDR3 protein. The data contain approximately 52,000 distinct CDR3 sequences, about 15% of them singletons. The sequencing used whole blood, collected at baseline. All receptors derive from an adult who was a healthcare worker with PCR-confirmed SARS-CoV-2 infection or an uninfected control (not recorded which).

The V call is TRBV11-3, the J call TRBJ2-4; TRBD2 might be the D (5 bases). Trimming left V 5 bases short and J 7 bases short, with 12 bases between. This CDR3 is built from 13 residues. CDR1 is SGHNT and CDR2 is YENEEA in the germline V gene. The CDR3 loop reads CASSHGERNIQYF. The CDR3 DNA is TGTGCCAGCAGCCACGGAGAGCGGAACATTCAGTACTTC.

This chain uses TRBV19 with TRBJ1-6; D not resolved. CDR3 length: 15 amino acids. Trimming pared 5 bases from V and 1 base from J, leaving 9 bases between. Germline CDR1 is LNHDA and CDR2 is SQIVND (reference sequence). The CDR3 region has the DNA TGTGCCAGTAGTGGGCAACCTTCCTATAATTCACCCCTCCACTTT. This sequence encodes CASSGQPSYNSPLHF.

The chain links TRBV5-6 to TRBJ2-3; 8 positions match TRBD2. This CDR3 contains 14 residues. Germline V gene data show CDR1 as SGHDT and CDR2 as YYEEEE. J lost 5 bases, V lost 4 bases, and 6 bases had no gene match. Here the CDR3 DNA reads TGTGCCAGCAGCGCGGGGGGCCTTGTAGATACGCAGTATTTT. Amino acid sequence: CASSAGGLVDTQYF. The full variable domain, rest sourced from reference TRBV5-6 and TRBJ2-3, is DAGVTQSPTHLIKTRGQQVTLRCSPKSGHDTVSWYQQALGQGPQFIFQYYEEEERQRGNFPDRFSGHQFPNYSSELNVNALLLGDSALYLCASSAGGLVDTQYFGPGTRLTVL.

Relative to its sample, this clonotype is medium-sized. The CDR3 DNA sequence: TGTGCCAGCAGTTTATCCGGGGGCGGTGGGGCCAACGTCCTGACTTTC. Protein: CASSLSGGGGANVLTF. The chain is built from TRBV28 and TRBJ2-6; either TRBD1 or TRBD2 may fit D (6 bases each). The CDR3 sequence is 16 residues long. Germline lookup yields CDR1 MDHEN and CDR2 SYDVKM. Trimming cost V 1 base and J 3 bases, with 10 bases left between them. The whole variable domain, filled in from reference TRBV28 and TRBJ2-6, reads DVKVTQSSRYLVKRTGEKVFLECVQDMDHENMFWYRQDPGLGLRLIYFSYDVKMKEKGDIPEGYSVSREKKERFSLILESASTNQTSMYLCASSLSGGGGANVLTFGAGSRLTVL.

CDR3 in DNA: TGTGCCAGCAGTGCAGGGGGCGAAGAGACCCAGTACTTC. Translating it yields CASSAGGEETQYF. The chain combines TRBV6-6 with TRBJ2-5, with 8 bases lining up with TRBD1. J was trimmed by 3 bases and V by 5 bases; bases with no gene match: 2. Germline CDR1 MNHNY, CDR2 SVGAGI (reference sequence). This CDR3 is built from 13 residues.

This chain links TRBV7-9 with TRBJ2-2, with a possible D match to TRBD1 (6 bases). Germline V lookup: CDR1 SEHNR, CDR2 FQNEAQ (reference sequence). V lost 8 bases and J lost 8, with 15 bases in between. The CDR3 length is 13 residues. CDR3 DNA: TGTGCCAGCGGCGGACAGAACTTAGGGGAGCTGTTTTTT. This gives the protein CASGGQNLGELFF.

This clonotype was seen only a few times. The chain uses TRBV20-1 and TRBJ2-7; TRBD2 matches at 9 bases. This CDR3 is built from 14 residues. The germline gives CDR1 DFQATT, CDR2 SNEGSKA (reference sequence). The V segment lost 5 bases and the J segment 6 bases; nucleotides outside the gene matches: 11. As DNA, the CDR3 is TGCAGTGCTTCCCTCCGGGCGGGAGGGGGCGAGCAGTACTTC. This translates into CSASLRAGGGEQYF.

The V gene is TRBV15, the J gene TRBJ2-7; D may be TRBD1 (6 bases). V was cut by 1 base and J by 9 bases, with 13 bases left in between. The CDR3 covers 13 residues. Germline lookup yields CDR1 LNHNV and CDR2 YYDKDF (reference sequence). CDR3 DNA: TGTGCCACCAGCAGAGGGACAGACAGTGCGCAGTACTTC. It is translated as CATSRGTDSAQYF.

This chain connects TRBV4-1 to TRBJ1-3; unclear D gene. The V gene's germline CDR1 is MGHRA and CDR2 YSYEKL. The CDR3 extends over 16 amino acids. The V and J ends lost 1 base and 0 bases respectively, with 10 bases between them. The CDR3 bases are TGCGCCAGCAGCCAAGGCGGACTCCTCTCTGGAAACACCATATATTTT. Encoded protein: CASSQGGLLSGNTIYF.

This clonotype appeared many times. The chain combines TRBV5-4 with TRBJ1-5; D is uncertain. The V gene lost 1 base and the J gene lost 0 bases, with 14 bases spanning the gap. Per germline, CDR1 SGHNT and CDR2 YYREEE (reference sequence). This CDR3 has 17 amino acids. The CDR3 nucleotides read TGTGCCAGCAGCTTGTTTCCGCCAGAGTCTAGCAATCAGCCCCAGCATTTT. Amino acids: CASSLFPPESSNQPQHF. Variable domain in full (rest from reference TRBV5-4 and TRBJ1-5): ETGVTQSPTHLIKTRGQQVTLRCSSQSGHNTVSWYQQALGQGPQFIFQYYREEENGRGNFPPRFSGLQFPNYSSELNVNALELDDSALYLCASSLFPPESSNQPQHFGDGTRLSIL.

This clonotype was counted once. The chain uses TRBV27 and TRBJ2-1, with TRBD1 matching 8 bases. CDR1 and CDR2 (germline): MNHEY, SMNVEV (reference sequence). V gave up 4 bases and J gave up 2 bases; unmatched junction bases: 7. The CDR3 covers 16 residues. CDR3 DNA: TGTGCCAGCAGTTCCCTCCGGACAGGGCCCTACAATGAGCAGTTCTTC. The encoded protein is CASSSLRTGPYNEQFF.

This clonotype was found a few times. The CDR3 nucleotides are TGTGCCAGCAGCTTGGCGGGCAGAGCGGGGGGGAACTACTTCGACAATGAGCAGTTCTTC. Amino acid sequence: CASSLAGRAGGNYFDNEQFF. The V and J genes are TRBV5-4 and TRBJ2-1, with 10 bases matching TRBD2. V gave up 0 bases and J gave up 5 bases; unmatched junction bases: 17. In germline, CDR1 is SGHNT, CDR2 YYREEE (reference sequence). The CDR3 consists of 20 residues.

This sequence joins TRBV6-5 and TRBJ2-7; 7 nucleotides line up with TRBD2. This CDR3 has 15 amino acids. The V segment lost 0 bases and the J segment 5 bases; nucleotides outside the gene matches: 7. Germline CDR1 is MNHEY and CDR2 is SVGAGI. DNA of the CDR3: TGTGCCAGCAGTTACTCGCGGGGGACGATCAACGAGCAGTACTTC. This encodes CASSYSRGTINEQYF.

This clonotype turned up a few times. This sequence joins TRBV11-2 and TRBJ2-1, with D possibly TRBD2 on 6 matching bases. V dropped 6 bases and J dropped 4 bases, with 28 bases sitting between them. Germline assignment: CDR1 SGHAT and CDR2 FQNNGV. The CDR3 spans 19 residues. Written as DNA, the CDR3 is TGTGCCAGCAGGTCGTTGACTAGAAGCGGGTTGGCTAATTACAATGAGCAGTTCTTC. The encoded protein is CASRSLTRSGLANYNEQFF.